The T cell receptor (beta chain) under discussion was sequenced for a study of blood T cell repertoires in COVID-19. Generated by immunoSEQ multiplex PCR, the TCRdb table keeps only in-frame clones and is missing some. The sample gives fewer than 300,000 clones, under 90% of which show up once; roughly a sixth is in the top ten. Sequencing was performed on PBMCs or T cells enriched from blood (not recorded which). This sequence was found in a man between 18 and 35 years old who had recovered from COVID-19.

This CDR3 is CASTWTPANTGELFF. In nucleotides, the CDR3 is TGTGCCAGCACCTGGACACCCGCGAACACCGGGGAGCTGTTTTTT. The V gene is TRBV2, the J gene TRBJ2-2, with D possibly matching TRBD1 (5 bases). The CDR3 spans 15 residues. Trimming took 7 bases from V and 0 from J, leaving 12 bases between them. Germline values: CDR1 SNHLY, CDR2 FYNNEI.